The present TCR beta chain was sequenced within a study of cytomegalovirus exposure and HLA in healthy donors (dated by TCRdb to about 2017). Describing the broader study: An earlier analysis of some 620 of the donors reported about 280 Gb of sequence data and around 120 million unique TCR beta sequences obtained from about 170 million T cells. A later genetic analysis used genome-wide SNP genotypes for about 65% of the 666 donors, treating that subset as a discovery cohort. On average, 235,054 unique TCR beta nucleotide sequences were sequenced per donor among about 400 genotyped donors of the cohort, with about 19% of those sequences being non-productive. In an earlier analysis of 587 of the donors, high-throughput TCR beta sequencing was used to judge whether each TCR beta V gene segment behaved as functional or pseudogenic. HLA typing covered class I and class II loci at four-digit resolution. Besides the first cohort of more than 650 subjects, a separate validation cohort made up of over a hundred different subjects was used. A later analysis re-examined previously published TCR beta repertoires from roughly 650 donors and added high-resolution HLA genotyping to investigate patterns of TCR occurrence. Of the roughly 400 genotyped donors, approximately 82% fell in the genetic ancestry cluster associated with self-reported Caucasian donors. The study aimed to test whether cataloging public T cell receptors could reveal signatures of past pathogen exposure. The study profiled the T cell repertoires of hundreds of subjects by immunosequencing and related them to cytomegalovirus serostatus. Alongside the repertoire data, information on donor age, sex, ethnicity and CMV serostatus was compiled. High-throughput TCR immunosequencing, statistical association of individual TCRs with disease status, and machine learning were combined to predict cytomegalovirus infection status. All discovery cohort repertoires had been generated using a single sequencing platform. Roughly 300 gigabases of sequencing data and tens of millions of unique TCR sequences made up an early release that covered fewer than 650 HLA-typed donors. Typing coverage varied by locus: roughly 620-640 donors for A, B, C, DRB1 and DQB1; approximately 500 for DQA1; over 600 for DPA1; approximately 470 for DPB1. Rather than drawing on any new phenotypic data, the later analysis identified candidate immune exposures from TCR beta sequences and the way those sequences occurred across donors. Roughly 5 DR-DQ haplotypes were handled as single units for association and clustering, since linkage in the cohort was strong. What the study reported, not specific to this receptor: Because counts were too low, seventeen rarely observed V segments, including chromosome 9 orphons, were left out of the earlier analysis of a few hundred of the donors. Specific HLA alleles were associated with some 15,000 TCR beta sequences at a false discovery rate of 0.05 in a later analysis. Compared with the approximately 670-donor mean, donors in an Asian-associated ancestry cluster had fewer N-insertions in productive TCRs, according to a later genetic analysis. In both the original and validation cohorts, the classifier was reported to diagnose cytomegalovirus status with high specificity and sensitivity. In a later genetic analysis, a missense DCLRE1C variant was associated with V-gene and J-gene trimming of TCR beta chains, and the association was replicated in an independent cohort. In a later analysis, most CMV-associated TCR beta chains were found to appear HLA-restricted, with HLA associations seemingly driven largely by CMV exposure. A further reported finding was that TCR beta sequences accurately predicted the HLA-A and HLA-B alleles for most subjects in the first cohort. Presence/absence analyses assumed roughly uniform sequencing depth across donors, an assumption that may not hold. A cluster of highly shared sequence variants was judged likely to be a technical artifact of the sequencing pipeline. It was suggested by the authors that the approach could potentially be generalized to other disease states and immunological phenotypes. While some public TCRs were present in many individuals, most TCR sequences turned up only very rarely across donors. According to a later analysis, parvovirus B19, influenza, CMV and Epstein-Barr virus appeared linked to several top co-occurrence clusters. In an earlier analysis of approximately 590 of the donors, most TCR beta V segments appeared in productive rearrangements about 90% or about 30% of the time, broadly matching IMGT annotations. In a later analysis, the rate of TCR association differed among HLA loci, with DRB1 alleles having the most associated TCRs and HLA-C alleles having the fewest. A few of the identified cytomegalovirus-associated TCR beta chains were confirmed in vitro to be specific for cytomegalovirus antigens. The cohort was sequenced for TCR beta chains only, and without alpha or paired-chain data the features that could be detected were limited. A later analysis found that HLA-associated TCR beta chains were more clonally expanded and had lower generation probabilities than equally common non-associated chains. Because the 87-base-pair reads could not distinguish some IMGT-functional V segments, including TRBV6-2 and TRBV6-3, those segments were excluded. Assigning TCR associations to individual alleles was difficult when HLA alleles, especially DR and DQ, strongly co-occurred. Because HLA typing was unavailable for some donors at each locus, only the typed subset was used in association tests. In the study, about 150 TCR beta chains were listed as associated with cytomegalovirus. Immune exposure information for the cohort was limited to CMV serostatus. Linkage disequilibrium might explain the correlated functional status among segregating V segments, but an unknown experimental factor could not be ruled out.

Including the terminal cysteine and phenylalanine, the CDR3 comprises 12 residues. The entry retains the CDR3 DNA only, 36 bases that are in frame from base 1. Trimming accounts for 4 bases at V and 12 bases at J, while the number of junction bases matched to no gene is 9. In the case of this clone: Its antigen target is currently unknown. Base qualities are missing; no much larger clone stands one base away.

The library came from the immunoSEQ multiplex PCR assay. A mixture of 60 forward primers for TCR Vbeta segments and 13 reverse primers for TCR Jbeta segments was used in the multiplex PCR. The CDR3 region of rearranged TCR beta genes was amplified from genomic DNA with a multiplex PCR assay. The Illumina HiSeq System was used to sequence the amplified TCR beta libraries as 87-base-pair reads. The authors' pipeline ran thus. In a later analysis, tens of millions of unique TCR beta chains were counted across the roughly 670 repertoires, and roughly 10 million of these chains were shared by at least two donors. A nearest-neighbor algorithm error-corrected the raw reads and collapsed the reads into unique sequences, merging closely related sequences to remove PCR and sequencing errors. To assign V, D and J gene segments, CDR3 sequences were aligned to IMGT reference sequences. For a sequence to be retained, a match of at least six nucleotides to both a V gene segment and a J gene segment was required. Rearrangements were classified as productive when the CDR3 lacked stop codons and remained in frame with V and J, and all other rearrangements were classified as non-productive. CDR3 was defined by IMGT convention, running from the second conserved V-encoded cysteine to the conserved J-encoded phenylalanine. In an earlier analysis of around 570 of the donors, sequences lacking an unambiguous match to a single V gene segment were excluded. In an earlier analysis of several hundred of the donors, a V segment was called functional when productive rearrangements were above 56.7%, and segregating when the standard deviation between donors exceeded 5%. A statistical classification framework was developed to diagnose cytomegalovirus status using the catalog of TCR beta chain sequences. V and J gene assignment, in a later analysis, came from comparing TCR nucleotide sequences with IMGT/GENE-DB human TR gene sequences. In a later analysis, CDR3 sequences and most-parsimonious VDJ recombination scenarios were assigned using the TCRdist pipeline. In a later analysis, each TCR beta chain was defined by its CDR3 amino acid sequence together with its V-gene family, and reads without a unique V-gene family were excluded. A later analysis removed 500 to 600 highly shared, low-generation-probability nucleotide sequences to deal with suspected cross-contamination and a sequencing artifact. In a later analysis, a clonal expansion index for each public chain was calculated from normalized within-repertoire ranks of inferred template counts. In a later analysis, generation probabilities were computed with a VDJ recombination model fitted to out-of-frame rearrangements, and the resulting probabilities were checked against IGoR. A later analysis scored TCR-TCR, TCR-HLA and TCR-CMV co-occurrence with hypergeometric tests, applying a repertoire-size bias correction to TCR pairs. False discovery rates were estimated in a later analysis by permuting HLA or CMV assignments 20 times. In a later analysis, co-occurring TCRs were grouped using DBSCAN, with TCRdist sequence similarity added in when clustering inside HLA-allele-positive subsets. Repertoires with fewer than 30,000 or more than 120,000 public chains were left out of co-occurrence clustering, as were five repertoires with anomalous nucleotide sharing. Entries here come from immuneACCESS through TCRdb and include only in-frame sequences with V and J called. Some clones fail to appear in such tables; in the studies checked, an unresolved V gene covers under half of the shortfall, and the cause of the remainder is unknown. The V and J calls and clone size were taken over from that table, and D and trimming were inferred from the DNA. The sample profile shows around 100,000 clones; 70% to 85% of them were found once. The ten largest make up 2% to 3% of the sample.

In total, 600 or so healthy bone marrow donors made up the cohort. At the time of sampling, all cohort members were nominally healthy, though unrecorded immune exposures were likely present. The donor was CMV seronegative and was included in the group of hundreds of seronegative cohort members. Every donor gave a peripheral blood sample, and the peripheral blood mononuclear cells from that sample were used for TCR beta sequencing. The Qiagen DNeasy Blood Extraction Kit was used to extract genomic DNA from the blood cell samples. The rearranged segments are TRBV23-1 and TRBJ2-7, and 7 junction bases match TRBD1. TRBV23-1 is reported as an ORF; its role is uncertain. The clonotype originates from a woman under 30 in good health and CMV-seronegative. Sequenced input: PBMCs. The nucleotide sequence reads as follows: TGCGCCAGCAGTCGCGCGGACAGGTCTAGGTACTTC. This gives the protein CASSRADRSRYF.